The 18 T cell receptor beta chains reported below all come from one sample, sequenced in a study of blood T cell repertoires in COVID-19. The method was immunoSEQ multiplex PCR; TCRdb's version includes in-frame clones alone and lacks a portion of them. This sample has roughly 700,000 clones; more than 80% occur once, and the top ten carry more than 0.25%. Sequenced sample: peripheral blood. These receptors were obtained from a woman aged 18-29 years with acute or convalescent COVID-19.

This chain uses TRBV10-1 with TRBJ1-3; TRBD1 matches 9 bases. The V and J ends lost 0 bases and 0 bases, in that order; junction bases with no gene match: 9. The CDR3 has 19 residues. Germline V CDR1 and CDR2: WNHNN, SYGVQD (reference sequence). CDR3 nucleotide sequence: TGCGCCAGCAGTGAGTCGACCACGGGACAGGGCGGCTCTGGAAACACCATATATTTT. Protein sequence: CASSESTTGQGGSGNTIYF.

V gene TRBV9 combines with J gene TRBJ1-3, with TRBD1 as a possible D gene (5 bases). The CDR3 runs to 13 residues. Trimming left V 5 bases short and J 4 bases short, with 10 bases between. Germline values: CDR1 SGDLS, CDR2 YYNGEE. The CDR3 loop is CASRERQGNTIYF. For the CDR3, the DNA is TGTGCCAGCAGAGAAAGACAGGGAAACACCATATATTTT.

This clone appeared once. V is TRBV4-3 and J is TRBJ1-3; a weak D match, TRBD1 (5 bases). The CDR3 has 18 amino acids. V lost 1 base, J lost 0 bases, and 16 bases lay in between. CDR1 is LGHNA, CDR2 YSLEER, per germline. CDR3 in DNA: TGCGCCAGCAGCCAAGCCCGGCCCGGGGGGAGCTCTGGAAACACCATATATTTT. Amino acids: CASSQARPGGSSGNTIYF.

The chain combines TRBV27 with TRBJ2-5; 11 nucleotides match TRBD2. The CDR3 sequence is 16 residues long. Germline assignment: CDR1 MNHEY and CDR2 SMNVEV (reference sequence). The junction had 10 bases not matched to a gene; V was cut back by 5 bases and J by 5 bases. As DNA, the CDR3 is TGTGCCAGCAGTCCCAGACTAGCGGGGTCGGTTGAGACCCAGTACTTC. This translates into CASSPRLAGSVETQYF.

The CDR3 nucleotides read TGCGCCAGCAGCCAAGTAGGAGGAAACGAAAAACTGTTTTTT. Translation gives CASSQVGGNEKLFF. The V and J genes are TRBV4-1 and TRBJ1-4, with no clear D. Germline V gives CDR1 MGHRA, CDR2 YSYEKL. CDR3 length equals 14 residues. V was pared by 1 base and J by 8 bases, with 11 bases between.

The chain joins TRBV7-9 to TRBJ2-3, with D perhaps TRBD2 (6 bases). Germline V lookup: CDR1 SEHNR, CDR2 FQNEAQ (reference sequence). V was cut by 1 base and J by 0 bases, with 11 bases left in between. This CDR3 contains 16 residues. The CDR3 loop is CASSLDLAQSTDTQYF. The CDR3 DNA reads as TGTGCCAGCAGCTTAGATCTAGCGCAGAGCACAGATACGCAGTATTTT.

The V and J genes are TRBV5-1 and TRBJ1-6; D is unresolved. Germline CDR1 and CDR2: SGHRS and YFSETQ. The CDR3 loop spans 16 amino acids. Trimming left V 0 bases short and J 7 bases short, with 14 bases between. The chain's CDR3 is CASSLGPQAGNSPLHF. In nucleotides, the CDR3 is TGCGCCAGCAGCTTGGGGCCGCAGGCGGGAAATTCACCCCTCCACTTT.

This chain connects TRBV29-1 to TRBJ1-5; a weak D match, TRBD1 (6 bases). The germline gives CDR1 SQVTM, CDR2 ANQGSEA. The CDR3 contains 15 residues. V was shortened by 0 bases and J by 2 bases, with 11 bases between the two germline ends. The CDR3 sequence is CSVEEAGAGNQPQHF. As DNA, the CDR3 is TGCAGCGTTGAAGAGGCAGGGGCTGGCAATCAGCCCCAGCATTTT.

The chain combines TRBV15 with TRBJ2-1; 7 bases agree with TRBD1. This CDR3 contains 15 residues. Trimming cost V 0 bases and J 1 base; bases outside gene matches: 0. Germline CDR1 is LNHNV and CDR2 is YYDKDF (reference sequence). The CDR3 protein is CATSRETGSYNEQFF. The DNA of the CDR3 is TGTGCCACCAGCAGAGAGACAGGGTCCTACAATGAGCAGTTCTTC.

The chain links TRBV6-1 to TRBJ1-2; a weak D match, TRBD1 (5 bases). The CDR3 extends over 15 amino acids. In germline, CDR1 is MNHNS, CDR2 SASEGT. V was pared by 2 bases and J by 6 bases, with 16 bases between. CDR3 loop: CASSESGGVVDGYTF. Written as DNA, the CDR3 is TGTGCCAGCAGTGAATCTGGAGGGGTTGTGGATGGCTACACCTTC.

This clone came up once. The V gene is TRBV27, the J gene TRBJ1-1, with D perhaps matching TRBD1 (5 bases). With 2 bases removed from V and 1 base from J, the gap between germline ends came to 8 bases. Germline CDR1 reads MNHEY; CDR2 reads SMNVEV (reference sequence). The CDR3 is 14 amino acids. The CDR3 spells CASSLNQGNTEAFF. In DNA form, the CDR3 reads TGTGCCAGCAGTTTAAATCAGGGGAACACTGAAGCTTTCTTT.

The chain joins TRBV4-2 to TRBJ2-7; a possible D gene is TRBD2 (7 bases). This CDR3 is 16 amino acids long. The V and J ends lost 0 bases and 0 bases respectively, with 12 bases between them. Germline values: CDR1 LGHNA, CDR2 YNFKEQ. The CDR3 sequence is CASSQEGGQGSYEQYF. For the CDR3, the DNA is TGTGCCAGCAGCCAAGAGGGGGGGCAGGGCTCCTACGAGCAGTACTTC.

The chain joins TRBV10-3 to TRBJ2-1; 12 bases align to TRBD2. The germline V gene encodes CDR1 ENHRY and CDR2 SYGVKD. The CDR3 extends over 16 amino acids. Unmatched junction bases numbered 5, after V lost 5 bases and J lost 3 bases. CDR3 region: CAISLTSGGVYNEQFF. CDR3 bases: TGTGCCATCAGTCTGACTAGCGGGGGAGTCTACAATGAGCAGTTCTTC.

V is TRBV9 and J is TRBJ1-4; 9 nucleotides line up with TRBD1. The CDR3 covers 18 residues. The germline V gene encodes CDR1 SGDLS and CDR2 YYNGEE. The V gene end was trimmed by 2 bases and the J gene end by 4 bases; junction bases not matched to a gene: 12. CDR3 amino acids: CASSVSGQGVLGNEKLFF. The CDR3 region has the DNA TGTGCCAGCAGCGTCTCGGGACAGGGTGTCCTAGGTAATGAAAAACTGTTTTTT.

The chain carries TRBV6-5 and TRBJ2-4, with TRBD1 matching over 7 bases. From germline, CDR1 is MNHEY and CDR2 SVGAGI. The ends lost 5 bases at V and 7 bases at J; junction bases unmatched: 11. CDR3 length: 15 residues. CDR3 in amino acids: CASSKQTGRVNIQYF. The CDR3 DNA reads as TGTGCCAGCAGTAAACAGACAGGGCGGGTGAACATTCAGTACTTC.

The chain has TRBV9 and TRBJ1-4; 7 nucleotides align to TRBD1. This CDR3 spans 16 amino acids. The germline V gene has CDR1 SGDLS and CDR2 YYNGEE. Trimming removed 0 bases from V and 8 bases from J; junction bases left unmatched: 10. The CDR3 DNA is TGTGCCAGCAGCGTAGGCCCCGGGACAGCAAAGGAAAAACTGTTTTTT. Protein sequence: CASSVGPGTAKEKLFF.

This sequence joins TRBV28 and TRBJ1-4, with 7 bases matching TRBD1. This CDR3 contains 15 residues. CDR1 is MDHEN and CDR2 is SYDVKM in the germline V gene. J was trimmed by 7 bases and V by 3 bases; bases with no gene match: 8. The chain's CDR3 is CASSFRLEGAEKLFF. The CDR3 bases are TGTGCCAGCAGTTTTAGGTTGGAGGGGGCTGAAAAACTGTTTTTT.

For this clone: The sample contains more than one DNA sequence encoding this CDR3. The gene calls are TRBV6-2 or TRBV6-3 and TRBJ1-5; the match to TRBD1 covers 11 bases. This CDR3 contains 15 residues. J gave up 7 bases and V 2 bases, and 4 bases lay outside the gene matches. Germline assignment: CDR1 MNHEY and CDR2 SVGEGT. The CDR3 nucleotides read TGTGCCAGCAGTTACGGGGGACAGGGGGGGCAGCCCCAGCATTTT. Translated: CASSYGGQGGQPQHF.